The rows below give T cell receptor beta chains drawn from one sample of a study of blood T cell repertoires in COVID-19. Only in-frame clones appear in the TCRdb table, and some are missing; sequencing was by immunoSEQ multiplex PCR. The sample gives under 250,000 clones, 82% of which show up once; 3% to 4% is in the top ten. Sequencing was carried out using PBMCs or T cells enriched from blood (not recorded which). Every receptor here comes from an older woman who had recovered from COVID-19. The CDR3 runs from the conserved cysteine through the conserved F or W. Fields, in order: J gene, V gene, CDR3 protein.

J gene: TRBJ2-3
V gene: TRBV29-1
CDR3 protein: CSVRRGASITGTDTQYF

J gene: TRBJ1-4
V gene: TRBV11-2
CDR3 protein: CASRVGSTNEKLFF

J gene: TRBJ1-5
V gene: TRBV24-1
CDR3 protein: CATSATGSNQPQHF

J gene: TRBJ2-7
V gene: TRBV5-1
CDR3 protein: CASSLYSQVEQYF

J gene: TRBJ2-1
V gene: TRBV3-1/TRBV3-2
CDR3 protein: CASSLPLGDSYNEQFF

J gene: TRBJ1-5
V gene: TRBV19
CDR3 protein: CASSIPRQGSNQPQHF

J gene: TRBJ2-2
V gene: TRBV18
CDR3 protein: CASSPYSGLASTGELFF

J gene: TRBJ1-1
V gene: TRBV29-1
CDR3 protein: CSVEDQGGNTEAFF

J gene: TRBJ1-1
V gene: TRBV2
CDR3 protein: CASSPIDLNTEAFF

J gene: TRBJ2-2
V gene: TRBV4-1
CDR3 protein: CASSQDSYTGELFF

J gene: TRBJ2-1
V gene: TRBV14
CDR3 protein: CASSQDSGVGREQFF

J gene: TRBJ1-2
V gene: TRBV10-2
CDR3 protein: CASSEFPGGNYGYTF

J gene: TRBJ2-3
V gene: TRBV4-2
CDR3 protein: CASSQALRRDSTDTQYF

J gene: TRBJ1-1
V gene: TRBV19
CDR3 protein: CASMVGRKNTEAFF

J gene: TRBJ1-2
V gene: TRBV4-2
CDR3 protein: CASSHLTGGEYGYTF

J gene: TRBJ2-1
V gene: TRBV4-2
CDR3 protein: CASSLPRGGYEQFF

J gene: TRBJ2-3
V gene: TRBV10-3
CDR3 protein: CAISEWRGSTDTQYF

J gene: TRBJ2-7
V gene: TRBV27
CDR3 protein: CASSLLAGVTGEQYF

J gene: TRBJ2-1
V gene: TRBV3-1/TRBV3-2
CDR3 protein: CASSQGPGGDRTYNEQFF

J gene: TRBJ2-7
V gene: TRBV19
CDR3 protein: CASSPRDRVAYEQYF

J gene: TRBJ2-1
V gene: TRBV6-1
CDR3 protein: CASSEGGGFSEQFF

J gene: TRBJ1-3
V gene: TRBV15
CDR3 protein: CATSQEGAGGNTIYF

J gene: TRBJ2-2
V gene: TRBV7-8
CDR3 protein: CASSLNSVTGELFF

J gene: TRBJ1-1
V gene: TRBV6-5
CDR3 protein: CASSYRGRDTEAFF

J gene: TRBJ1-1
V gene: TRBV10-3
CDR3 protein: CAISEWQGREAFF

J gene: TRBJ1-6
V gene: TRBV5-1
CDR3 protein: CASSLGVMHSPLHF

J gene: TRBJ2-1
V gene: TRBV11-3
CDR3 protein: CASSPGASGANNEQFF

J gene: TRBJ1-4
V gene: TRBV5-5
CDR3 protein: CASSGDSREKLFF

J gene: TRBJ2-1
V gene: TRBV4-3
CDR3 protein: CASSQARTSGGPGNEQFF

J gene: TRBJ1-1
V gene: TRBV29-1
CDR3 protein: CSVGPHADTEAFF

J gene: TRBJ1-5
V gene: TRBV11-2
CDR3 protein: CASSLTGDQPQHF

J gene: TRBJ1-3
V gene: TRBV19
CDR3 protein: CASTQGTGVGNTIYF

J gene: TRBJ2-5
V gene: TRBV6-5
CDR3 protein: CASSYGTAQETQYF

J gene: TRBJ2-1
V gene: TRBV6-1
CDR3 protein: CASSEIVGAYSYNEQFF

J gene: TRBJ1-2
V gene: TRBV7-9
CDR3 protein: CASSFTNFGYTF